This T cell receptor beta chain was captured by sequencing in a study of CD8+CD57+ T cells in acquired aplastic anemia. Study-level information: Each DNA sample taken from sorted CD4+ and CD8+ cells came to approximately 3 ug on average. The study's findings and limits: CD8+ Simpson's diversity showed no significant patient-control difference. Overlap between patients and controls comprised about 30 CD8+ CDR3 sequences.

This clonotype was picked up a small number of times. Its cognate antigen is unknown. Before being chosen for sequencing, patients had shown CD8+CD57+ cell expansion by flow cytometry. Genomic DNA, the template, was used for profiling of the TCR beta VDJ and CDR3. MiXCR was run by TCRdb on the reads, yielding one entry per CDR3 protein. The sample carries about 180,000 distinct CDR3 sequences, around 48% recorded once. The CDR3 has 16 residues. Trimming shortened V by 3 bases and J by 3 bases, and 18 bases separated the two germline ends. CDR1 is SGHTA, CDR2 FQGTGA, per germline. The origin of this receptor is a human donor with aplastic anemia. The specimen was sorted CD4+, CD8+, or CD8+CD57+ T cells (not recorded which) from PBMCs. The chain uses TRBV7-3 and TRBJ2-7, with D possibly TRBD2 on 6 matching bases. The CDR3 here is CASSFTFSGRHYEQYF. Written as DNA, the CDR3 is TGTGCCAGCAGCTTCACGTTCTCAGGGAGGCACTACGAGCAGTACTTC.